Listed here are 23 T cell receptor beta chains from one sample, sequenced in a study of cytomegalovirus exposure and HLA in healthy donors. Measured with immunoSEQ multiplex PCR; TCRdb has only the in-frame clones, and not every one. Of 150,000 to 180,000 clones listed, about 86% were seen once; the top ten hold 2% to 2.5%. Sample: PBMCs. The source of these receptors is a human donor in good health.

The rearrangement links TRBV5-1 to TRBJ2-6; D is undetermined. Trimming removed 5 bases from V and 2 bases from J, with 11 bases in between. The CDR3 contains 15 residues. Germline V gene data show CDR1 as SGHRS and CDR2 as YFSETQ. CDR3 DNA sequence: TGCGCCAGCAGGGCGACTCCGGCTGGGGCCAACGTCCTGACTTTC. Protein: CASRATPAGANVLTF. Looking up the rest from reference TRBV5-1 and TRBJ2-6 gives the full variable domain: KAGVTQTPRYLIKTRGQQVTLSCSPISGHRSVSWYQQTPGQGLQFLFEYFSETQRNKGNFPGRFSGRQFSNSRSEMNVSTLELGDSALYLCASRATPAGANVLTFGAGSRLTVL.

This rearrangement joins TRBV5-4 to TRBJ2-7; 10 nucleotides match TRBD2. With 3 bases clipped from V and 1 base from J, the junction kept 4 bases outside the gene matches. The CDR3 extends over 15 amino acids. The V gene's germline CDR1 is SGHNT and CDR2 YYREEE (reference sequence). Here the CDR3 reads CASSWEAGGSYEQYF. The CDR3 coding sequence is TGTGCCAGCAGCTGGGAAGCGGGAGGGTCCTACGAGCAGTACTTC.

The chain couples TRBV7-9 to TRBJ1-3, with a possible D match to TRBD1 (6 bases). From germline, CDR1 is SEHNR and CDR2 FQNEAQ (reference sequence). This CDR3 has 13 residues. Between the trimmed V and J ends, which lost 10 bases and 2 bases, there was a span of 12 bases. The CDR3 DNA sequence: TGTGCCACCGAACAGGGAGCTGGAAACACCATATATTTT. This gives the protein CATEQGAGNTIYF.

The rearrangement uses TRBV28 and TRBJ1-3, with 10 bases lining up with TRBD1. The CDR3 totals 15 residues. CDR1 is MDHEN, CDR2 SYDVKM, per germline. Trimming at V came to 5 bases and at J to 9 bases, leaving 10 bases not matched to a gene. The CDR3 loop is CASSPGGTGDPTIYF. The CDR3 DNA sequence: TGTGCCAGCAGTCCGGGAGGGACAGGGGATCCCACCATATATTTT.

This clone was counted once. The chain joins TRBV18 to TRBJ1-1, with a tentative D call TRBD1 (5 bases). This CDR3 has 13 amino acids. Germline lookup yields CDR1 KGHSH and CDR2 LQKENI. V was trimmed by 6 bases and J by 8 bases, leaving 16 bases between them. CDR3 bases: TGTGCCAGCTCTCCCGACAGTAGGACGGAAGCTTTCTTT. This gives the protein CASSPDSRTEAFF.

This clone was counted only a few times. This chain links TRBV6-4 with TRBJ1-6; D is perhaps TRBD1 (6 bases). The CDR3 covers 14 residues. Germline values: CDR1 MRHNA, CDR2 SNTAGT. Trimming left V 4 bases short and J 8 bases short, with 12 bases between. In nucleotides, the CDR3 is TGTGCCAGCAGTGTGTCGACAGGTGATTCACCCCTCCACTTT. It is translated as CASSVSTGDSPLHF.

The rearrangement uses TRBV6-5 and TRBJ1-2, with 9 positions matching TRBD1. This CDR3 has 12 amino acids. Germline loops: CDR1 MNHEY, CDR2 SVGAGI. Trimming cost V 7 bases and J 7 bases; bases outside gene matches: 4. CDR3 region: CASTKDRGGYTF. Here the CDR3 DNA reads TGTGCCAGCACCAAGGACAGGGGTGGCTACACCTTC.

V and J are TRBV7-8 and TRBJ2-5, with D possibly TRBD2 on 5 matching bases. CDR1 and CDR2 from the germline V gene are SGHVS and FQNEAQ. The CDR3 extends over 15 amino acids. Trimming cost V 5 bases and J 1 base, with 14 bases left between them. The CDR3 loop is CASSPQPGFQETQYF. The CDR3 DNA sequence: TGTGCCAGCAGCCCCCAACCGGGATTCCAAGAGACCCAGTACTTC.

The gene calls are TRBV6-1 and TRBJ1-1; a weak D match, TRBD1 (6 bases). This CDR3 spans 14 amino acids. Trimming shortened V by 5 bases and J by 0 bases, and 10 bases separated the two germline ends. Germline V gene sequence: CDR1 MNHNS, CDR2 SASEGT. The CDR3 coding sequence is TGTGCCAGCAGTCGAGGACAGATGAACACTGAAGCTTTCTTT. Encoded protein: CASSRGQMNTEAFF.

The chain has TRBV7-9 and TRBJ2-1; D not resolved. This CDR3 is 12 amino acids long. Germline loops: CDR1 SEHNR, CDR2 FQNEAQ (reference sequence). V was cut by 1 base and J by 8 bases, with 6 bases left in between. Written as DNA, the CDR3 is TGTGCCAGCAGCTTAGTCGAGTATGAGCAGTTCTTC. Its translation is CASSLVEYEQFF.

The chain employs TRBV2 and TRBJ2-1, with 8 bases fitting TRBD1. Per the germline V gene, CDR1 is SNHLY and CDR2 is FYNNEI. V was pared by 4 bases and J by 7 bases, with 9 bases of the junction left unmatched. The CDR3 length is 15 residues. In DNA form, the CDR3 reads TGTGCCAGCAGTGTCCAGGGGGCTGTGGGAAATGAGCAGTTCTTC. Its translation: CASSVQGAVGNEQFF.

This clone has just a few counts. The rearrangement links TRBV19 to TRBJ1-6; no clear D. The germline V and J ends were trimmed by 7 bases and 3 bases, with 13 bases remaining between them. CDR1 and CDR2 from the germline V gene are LNHDA and SQIVND (reference sequence). The CDR3 length is 15 residues. The CDR3 protein is CASTVDGNYNSPLHF. The CDR3 nucleotides are TGTGCCAGTACCGTGGACGGGAACTATAATTCACCCCTCCACTTT. Filled out from reference TRBV19 and TRBJ1-6, the complete variable domain reads DGGITQSPKYLFRKEGQNVTLSCEQNLNHDAMYWYRQDPGQGLRLIYYSQIVNDFQKGDIAEGYSVSREKKESFPLTVTSAQKNPTAFYLCASTVDGNYNSPLHFGNGTRLTVT.

The V call is TRBV27, the J call TRBJ2-2, with D possibly being TRBD2 (6 bases). The CDR3 is made up of 15 amino acids. Trimming took 3 bases from V and 5 from J, leaving 13 bases between them. From germline, CDR1 is MNHEY and CDR2 SMNVEV (reference sequence). The CDR3 here is CASSFRQGGTGELFF. DNA of the CDR3: TGTGCCAGCAGTTTCCGGCAGGGAGGTACCGGGGAGCTGTTTTTT.

The rearrangement links TRBV11-2 to TRBJ2-7, with 10 bases aligning to TRBD1. The CDR3 is 15 residues long. Germline CDR1 SGHAT, CDR2 FQNNGV. V gave up 3 bases and J gave up 1 base; unmatched junction bases: 3. Here the CDR3 DNA reads TGTGCCAGCAGCTTTAGGGACAGGGGTTCCTACGAGCAGTACTTC. Translated, it gives CASSFRDRGSYEQYF. Supplemented by reference TRBV11-2 and TRBJ2-7, the full variable domain reads EAGVAQSPRYKIIEKRQSVAFWCNPISGHATLYWYQQILGQGPKLLIQFQNNGVVDDSQLPKDRFSAERLKGVDSTLKIQPAKLEDSAVYLCASSFRDRGSYEQYFGPGTRLTVT.

This clone appeared a single time. The V gene is TRBV4-1, the J gene TRBJ2-1; no reliable D call. Per the germline V gene, CDR1 is MGHRA and CDR2 is YSYEKL. V was clipped by 3 bases and J by 6 bases, with 12 bases between them. The CDR3 loop spans 14 amino acids. The CDR3 nucleotides are TGCGCCAGCAGCCACATAATTTCAGTCAATGAGCAGTTCTTC. Protein product: CASSHIISVNEQFF.

This chain connects TRBV27 to TRBJ2-1; 8 bases agree with TRBD2. Trimming took 4 bases from V and 7 from J; bases not matched to a gene: 12. Germline-derived CDR1 and CDR2 are MNHEY and SMNVEV (reference sequence). The CDR3 consists of 16 residues. CDR3 coding DNA: TGTGCCAGCAGTTCCCTCTCCGGGACTAGGGGGAATGAGCAGTTCTTC. Encoded protein: CASSSLSGTRGNEQFF.

This clone showed up just a few times. The chain carries TRBV19 and TRBJ1-4, with D possibly being TRBD1 (5 bases). Germline-derived CDR1 and CDR2 are LNHDA and SQIVND (reference sequence). CDR3 size: 16 residues. The V gene lost 5 bases and the J gene lost 7 bases, with 20 bases spanning the gap. In nucleotides, the CDR3 is TGTGCCAGTAGTGTAACATGGAGGGGTGCCAGTGAAAAACTGTTTTTT. This sequence encodes CASSVTWRGASEKLFF.

J is TRBJ2-7 and V is TRBV9; 7 bases align to TRBD1. V lost 2 bases and J lost 7; bases outside the gene matches: 9. The CDR3 runs to 14 residues. Germline V gene lookup returns CDR1 SGDLS and CDR2 YYNGEE. CDR3 in amino acids: CASSVSRGSGEQYF. The CDR3 region has the DNA TGTGCCAGCAGCGTGAGCAGGGGGTCGGGAGAGCAGTACTTC.

For the CDR3, the DNA is TGTGCCAGCTCACCAGACAGTTATATCGAGCAGTACTTC. Translating gives CASSPDSYIEQYF. This chain joins TRBV18 and TRBJ2-7; perhaps TRBD1 as D (5 bases). V shed 2 bases and J shed 6 bases, with 11 bases lying between them. The length of the CDR3 is 13 residues. Germline V gene data show CDR1 as KGHSH and CDR2 as LQKENI.

This rearrangement joins TRBV19 to TRBJ1-2; no clear D gene. Germline loops: CDR1 LNHDA, CDR2 SQIVND (reference sequence). Trimming removed 7 bases from V and 0 bases from J, with 15 bases in between. CDR3 length: 15 residues. The CDR3 protein is CASTPRRTTNYGYTF. The CDR3, as DNA: TGTGCCAGTACCCCGAGGAGGACTACTAACTATGGCTACACCTTC.

The chain has TRBV5-1 and TRBJ2-7; D gene uncertain. The ends were cut back, 5 bases at V and 5 bases at J, with 14 bases in the middle. The CDR3 runs 13 residues. Germline values: CDR1 SGHRS, CDR2 YFSETQ. The CDR3 DNA reads TGCGCCAGCAGTTATCAGGCTCCGGACGAGCAGTACTTC. Its translation is CASSYQAPDEQYF.

This chain's CDR3 is CASRSGGAGYNEQFF. In DNA, the CDR3 is TGTGCCAGCAGGAGCGGGGGGGCGGGTTACAATGAGCAGTTCTTC. The chain links TRBV27 to TRBJ2-1, with 10 nucleotides matching TRBD2. V dropped 6 bases and J dropped 4; count of bases not matched to a gene: 6. Germline-derived CDR1 and CDR2 are MNHEY and SMNVEV (reference sequence). The CDR3 extends over 15 amino acids.

Worth noting for this clone: The sample carries other DNA sequences with the same CDR3. This chain joins TRBV18 and TRBJ2-7; 7 positions agree with TRBD1. Germline trimming cut 6 bases from V and 3 bases from J; bases unmatched to any gene: 5. This CDR3 region has 13 residues. CDR1 and CDR2 from the germline V gene are KGHSH and LQKENI. This CDR3 reads CASSPGQNYEQYF. DNA for the CDR3: TGTGCCAGCTCGCCGGGACAGAACTACGAGCAGTACTTC.